This TCR beta chain was retrieved from a study of T cell changes during pregnancy in multiple sclerosis. V shed 3 bases, J shed 7 bases, and the junction held 6 bases outside the gene matches. The CDR3 totals 15 residues. Germline V gene sequence: CDR1 MRHNA, CDR2 SNTAGT. The assay was immunoSEQ multiplex PCR, and TCRdb's table has in-frame clones only and misses some. This table holds about 70,000 clones, approximately 94% found once. J is TRBJ1-6 and V is TRBV6-4; 7 bases line up with TRBD1. The sequences come from peripheral blood, collected in the third trimester of pregnancy. The TCR was taken from a female donor with multiple sclerosis, enrolled in a pregnancy study. The CDR3 DNA reads TGTGCCAGCAGTGAATTTCAGGGGGGAAATTCACCCCTCCACTTT. Translated, it gives CASSEFQGGNSPLHF.